This TCR beta chain was sequenced during a study of tissue T cells after allogeneic stem cell transplantation. The sample's time point: mouse harvest day 14 after allogeneic transplant. Each mouse received 10^7 T-cell-depleted marrow cells plus 10^6 splenic CD5+ T cells by tail vein. Remarks on this clone: Gene names denote mouse genes. The CDR3 end falls 1 residue outside the read, so it is completed with the germline J gene.

Clones were read by immunoSEQ multiplex PCR, and TCRdb kept only the in-frame ones, dropping some. Here the sample spans approximately 2,100 clones, 40% to 60% being singletons. The CDR3 loop spans 14 amino acids. CDR1 and CDR2 (germline): NNHDY, SYVADS. J was trimmed by 3 bases and V by 3 bases; bases with no gene match: 1. This receptor was obtained from a female BALB/c mouse given C57BL/6 T cells with graft-versus-host disease after an allogeneic hematopoietic cell transplant. Sequenced input: liver tissue. The J gene is TRBJ1-2, the V gene TRBV13-3, with 11 bases fitting TRBD1. The CDR3 bases that were read are TGTGCCAGCAGTGGGACAGGGGGCGACTCCGACTACACC. Amino acid sequence: CASSGTGGDSDYT. The entire CDR3 protein reads CASSGTGGDSDYTF.